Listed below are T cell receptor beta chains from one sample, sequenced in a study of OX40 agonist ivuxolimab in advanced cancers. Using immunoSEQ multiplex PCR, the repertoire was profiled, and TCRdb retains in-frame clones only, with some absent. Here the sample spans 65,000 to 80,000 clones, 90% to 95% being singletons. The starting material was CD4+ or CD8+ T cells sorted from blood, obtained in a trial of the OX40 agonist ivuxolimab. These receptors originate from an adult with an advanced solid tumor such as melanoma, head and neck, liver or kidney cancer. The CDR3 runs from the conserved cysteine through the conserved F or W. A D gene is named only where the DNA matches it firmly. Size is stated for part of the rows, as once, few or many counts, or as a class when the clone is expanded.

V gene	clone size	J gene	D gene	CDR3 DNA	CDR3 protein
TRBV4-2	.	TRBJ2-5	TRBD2	TGTGCCAGCAGCCCCCCCGGACTAGCGGGAGTAGGAGAGACCCAGTACTTC	CASSPPGLAGVGETQYF
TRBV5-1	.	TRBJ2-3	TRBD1	TGCGCCAGCAGCTCCCTACCCCACGCCGGGACAGGGGAAACAGATACGCAGTATTTT	CASSSLPHAGTGETDTQYF
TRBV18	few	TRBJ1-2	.	TGTGCCAGCTCACCGACAGGCTATGGCTACACCTTC	CASSPTGYGYTF
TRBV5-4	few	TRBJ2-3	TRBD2	TGTGCCAGCAGCTGGGGACTAGCGGGAAGCACAGATACGCAGTATTTT	CASSWGLAGSTDTQYF
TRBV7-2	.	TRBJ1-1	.	TGTGCCAGCAGCTTAGCGGCAGCTGAAGCTTTCTTT	CASSLAAAEAFF
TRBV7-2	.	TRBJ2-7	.	TGTGCCAGCAGCTTAGGTCCGGTCCCCTCGTACGAGCAGTACTTC	CASSLGPVPSYEQYF
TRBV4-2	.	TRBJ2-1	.	TGTGCCAGCAGCCAAGAACCTATGGAAAATGAGCAGTTCTTC	CASSQEPMENEQFF
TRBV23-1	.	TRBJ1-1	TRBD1	TGCGCCAGCAGTCTCCCCCAGGGGGGACAGCAAGGAAGGAACACTGAAGCTTTCTTT	CASSLPQGGQQGRNTEAFF
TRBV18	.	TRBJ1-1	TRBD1	TGTGCCAGCTCACAGGGACAGGGGACCACTGAAGCTTTCTTT	CASSQGQGTTEAFF
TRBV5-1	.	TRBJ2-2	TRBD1	TGCGCCAGCAGCAACAACCCAGGGGGCCCAATGGGGGAGCTGTTTTTT	CASSNNPGGPMGELFF
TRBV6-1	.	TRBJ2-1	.	TGTGCCAGCAAGGATAGGGTGCAGTTCTTC	CASKDRVQFF
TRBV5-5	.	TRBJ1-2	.	TGTGCCAGCAGCCCAAGGGTCTATGGCTACACCTTC	CASSPRVYGYTF
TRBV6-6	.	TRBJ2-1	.	TGTGCCACCTCTCTCTGGGCGGGGAATGAGCAGTTCTTC	CATSLWAGNEQFF
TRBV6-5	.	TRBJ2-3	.	TGTGCCAGCAGTTACTCGGATGGCACAGATACGCAGTATTTT	CASSYSDGTDTQYF
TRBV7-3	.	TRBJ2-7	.	TGTGCCAGCAACTCCAAGGGCCCTGTTTACGAGCAGTACTTC	CASNSKGPVYEQYF
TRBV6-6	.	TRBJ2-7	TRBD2	TGTGCCAGCACCTCGAGCGGGAGCTACGAGCAGTACTTC	CASTSSGSYEQYF
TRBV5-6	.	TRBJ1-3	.	TGTGCCAGCAGCTTGAGAACCTCTGGAAACACCATATATTTT	CASSLRTSGNTIYF
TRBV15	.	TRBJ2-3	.	TGTGCCACCAGCCTTCTTCGCGCAGATACGCAGTATTTT	CATSLLRADTQYF
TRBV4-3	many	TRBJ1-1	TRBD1	TGCGCCAGCAGCCAGAAAACAGGGGGCACTGAAGCTTTCTTT	CASSQKTGGTEAFF
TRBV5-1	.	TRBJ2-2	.	TGCGCCAGCAGCCCTCAGGGCGGCGGGGAGCTGTTTTTT	CASSPQGGGELFF
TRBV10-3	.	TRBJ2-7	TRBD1	TGTGCCATCGGGACAGTCTCCTACGAGCAGTACTTC	CAIGTVSYEQYF
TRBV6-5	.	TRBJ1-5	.	TGTGCGACGGGCCGTAGCAATCAGCCCCAGCATTTT	CATGRSNQPQHF
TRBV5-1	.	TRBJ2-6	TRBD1	TGCGCCAGCACCCCACGCGGGACAGGGCTCTCCTCTGGGGCCAACGTCCTGACTTTC	CASTPRGTGLSSGANVLTF
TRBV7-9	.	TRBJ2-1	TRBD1	TGTGCCAGCAGCTTCAAAGGGACAGGGGGTAATGAGCAGTTCTTC	CASSFKGTGGNEQFF
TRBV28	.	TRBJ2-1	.	TGTGCCAGCCAATGGGGCCCTACCTCCTACAATGAGCAGTTCTTC	CASQWGPTSYNEQFF
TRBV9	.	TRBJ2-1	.	TGTGCCAGTAGCGCGGACACAGGTAGCTGGTACAATGAGCAGTTCTTC	CASSADTGSWYNEQFF
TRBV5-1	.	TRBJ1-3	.	TGCGCCAGCAGCTTGGCCGGAATCGCTGGAAACACCATATATTTT	CASSLAGIAGNTIYF
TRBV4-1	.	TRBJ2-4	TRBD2	TGCGCCAGCAGCCATGGCTCAATTAGCGGGAGAGGGAACATTCAGTACTTC	CASSHGSISGRGNIQYF
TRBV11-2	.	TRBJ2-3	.	TGTGCCAGCACCCAAACCCTAGGAACAGATACGCAGTATTTT	CASTQTLGTDTQYF
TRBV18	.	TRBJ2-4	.	TGTGCCAGCTCACCCCCAGGGCTAGCCAAAAACATTCAGTACTTC	CASSPPGLAKNIQYF
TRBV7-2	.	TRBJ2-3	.	TGTGCCAGCAGCTCCTCTCCGGGGGATACGCAGTATTTT	CASSSSPGDTQYF
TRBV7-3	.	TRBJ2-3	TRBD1	TGTGCCAGCAGCTTAACTGGGACAGGCCGCACAGATACGCAGTATTTT	CASSLTGTGRTDTQYF
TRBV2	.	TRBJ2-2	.	TGTGCCAGCAGGGGGGATAACACCGGGGAGCTGTTTTTT	CASRGDNTGELFF
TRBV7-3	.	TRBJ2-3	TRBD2	TGTGCCAGCAGCTGGACTAGCGGGGGTTTTGGTACGCAGTATTTT	CASSWTSGGFGTQYF
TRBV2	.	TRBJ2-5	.	TGTGCCAGCAGTGTCCAGGGGCCCCAAGAGACCCAGTACTTC	CASSVQGPQETQYF
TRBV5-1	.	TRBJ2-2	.	TGCGCCAGCAGCTTGTACAGGTCGAACACCGGGGAGCTGTTTTTT	CASSLYRSNTGELFF
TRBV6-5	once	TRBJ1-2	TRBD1	TGTGCCAGCAGTGAGGGGGCGGGAGGCTACACCTTC	CASSEGAGGYTF
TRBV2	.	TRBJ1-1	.	TGTGCCAGTGGTCGGGCAAGATGGGCTTTCTTT	CASGRARWAFF
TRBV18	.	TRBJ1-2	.	TGTGCCAGCTCTACCAGGGGCGACAGTTTATTTTATGGCTACACCTTC	CASSTRGDSLFYGYTF
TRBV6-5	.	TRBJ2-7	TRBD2	TGTGCCAGCAGTTACAGGCGGGAGAGGAACGAGCAGTACTTC	CASSYRRERNEQYF
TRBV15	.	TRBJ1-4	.	TGTGCCACCAGCAGAGTTGCAACTAATGAAAAACTGTTTTTT	CATSRVATNEKLFF
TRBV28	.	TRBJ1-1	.	TGTGCCAGCAGTTTCTCAGGAGTTATGAACACTGAAGCTTTCTTT	CASSFSGVMNTEAFF
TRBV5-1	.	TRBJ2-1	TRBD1	TGCGCCAGCAGCCCGGAGACAGGGAGCTCCTACAATGAGCAGTTCTTC	CASSPETGSSYNEQFF
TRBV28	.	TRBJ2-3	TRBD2	TGTGCCAGCAGACCCGCGGCTAGCGGTGTTACGCAGTATTTT	CASRPAASGVTQYF
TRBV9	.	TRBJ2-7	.	TGTGCCAGCAGCGTTGCGGACGGTTTCTCCTACGAGCAGTACTTC	CASSVADGFSYEQYF
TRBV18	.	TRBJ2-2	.	TGTGCCAGCTCACCGGACCAAAACACCGGGGAGCTGTTTTTT	CASSPDQNTGELFF
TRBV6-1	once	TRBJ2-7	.	TGTGCCCAAGGTGAGGCCTACGAGCAGTACTTC	CAQGEAYEQYF
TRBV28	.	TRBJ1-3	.	TGTGCCAGCAGTTTAGGGTTTGCTGGAAACACCATATATTTT	CASSLGFAGNTIYF
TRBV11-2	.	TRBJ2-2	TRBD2	TGTGCCAGCAGCGGGGGACTAGCGGGAGGGGTCGGGGAGCTGTTTTTT	CASSGGLAGGVGELFF
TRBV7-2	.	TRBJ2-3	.	TGTGCCAGCAGCTTCGGCCCAGATACGCAGTATTTT	CASSFGPDTQYF
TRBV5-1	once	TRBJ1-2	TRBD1	TGCGCCAGCAGTCTTACAGGGGAGTTGGGCTACACCTTC	CASSLTGELGYTF
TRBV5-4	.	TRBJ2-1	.	TGTGCCAGCAGCTCGGGACTCCACCCCTACAATGAGCAGTTCTTC	CASSSGLHPYNEQFF
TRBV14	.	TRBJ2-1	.	TGTGCCAGCAGCCAAAAGGGTTCGAGGTATAATGAGCAGTTCTTC	CASSQKGSRYNEQFF
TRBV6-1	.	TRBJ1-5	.	TGTGCCAGCAGTGAAGCGCGGACTGAGAATCAGCCCCAGCATTTT	CASSEARTENQPQHF
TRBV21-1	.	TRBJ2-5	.	TGTGCCAGCAGCCTCTTAGACGGGGACCAAGAGACCCAGTACTTC	CASSLLDGDQETQYF
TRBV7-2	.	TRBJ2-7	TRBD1	TGTGCCAGCAGGCCCGGGACAGGCCCCTACGAGCAGTACTTC	CASRPGTGPYEQYF
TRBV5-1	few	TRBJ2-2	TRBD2	TGCGCCAGCAGCTTGGGGGGGACTAGCCGGTACACCGGGGAGCTGTTTTTT	CASSLGGTSRYTGELFF
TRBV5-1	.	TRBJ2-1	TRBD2	TGCGCCAGCAGCTTCCGCGGGAGGCAGAATGAGCAGTTCTTC	CASSFRGRQNEQFF
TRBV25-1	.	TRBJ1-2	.	TGTGCCAGCAGTGACCCCGGACAGAACTATGGCTACACCTTC	CASSDPGQNYGYTF